A selection of T cell receptor beta chains follows, all from one sample in a study of T cells in Graves' hyperthyroidism and ophthalmopathy. TCRdb analysed the multiplex PCR reads with MiXCR anew, one entry per CDR3 protein. The sample has some 600,000 distinct CDR3 sequences, over 11% seen once. Sequenced material: blood. These receptors all stem from a woman aged 25 to 39 with Graves' hyperthyroidism that later progressed to Graves' ophthalmopathy. Each CDR3 is given with its conserved first and last residue. A D gene is named only where the DNA matches it firmly. For some rows the clone size is stated as once, few or many, or as a class when expanded; others skip it.

TRBJ2-4 | TRBD1 | NA | TRBV27 | TGTGCCGGCAGTTTACAGGGGGCTGGGGACATTCAGTACTTC | CAGSLQGAGDIQYF
TRBJ1-1 | TRBD1 | few | TRBV20-1 | TGCAGTGCCAAGATACAGGGGGCGGAAGCTTTCTTT | CSAKIQGAEAFF
TRBJ2-1 | TRBD1 | many | TRBV24-1 | TGTGCCACCAGTGACCGCCGGGACAGGGGGTTCAATGAGCAGTTCTTC | CATSDRRDRGFNEQFF
TRBJ2-1 | TRBD2 | NA | TRBV7-9 | TGTGCCAGCAGCCGGACTAGCGGGAGTGCCCCCCCGGAGCAGTTCTTC | CASSRTSGSAPPEQFF
TRBJ2-1 | TRBD1 | few | TRBV5-4 | TGTGCCAGCAGCCCTATTCCGGGACAGGGTTTGGGTGAGCAGTTCTTC | CASSPIPGQGLGEQFF
TRBJ2-7 | NA | NA | TRBV13 | TGTGCCAGCACCTCTGGAAGTGGCTCCTACGAGCAGTACTTC | CASTSGSGSYEQYF
TRBJ1-5 | NA | many | TRBV27 | TGTGCCAGCAGTAAAATGCCCGGTACAGATAGCAATCAGCCCCAGCATTTT | CASSKMPGTDSNQPQHF
TRBJ2-3 | NA | many | TRBV20-1 | TGCAGTGCTAGAGATGAGGGGGAGGCGTATACGCAGTATTTT | CSARDEGEAYTQYF
TRBJ2-1 | TRBD2 | NA | TRBV7-9 | TGTGCCAGCAGCCGAAGTGAACTAGCGGAAGTCAATGAGCAGTTCTTC | CASSRSELAEVNEQFF
TRBJ2-5 | NA | many | TRBV19 | TGTGCCAGTAGTCAGACAGGCCAAGAGACCCAGTACTTC | CASSQTGQETQYF
TRBJ2-5 | NA | NA | TRBV7-6 | TGTGCCAGCAGCTTAGTTTCGGTCTCGCGAGAGACCCAGTACTTC | CASSLVSVSRETQYF
TRBJ1-3 | TRBD1 | NA | TRBV19 | TGTGCCAGTTTCCGGGACAGGGGGCTTGGGACTTCTGGAAACACCATATATTTT | CASFRDRGLGTSGNTIYF
TRBJ2-5 | TRBD2 | many | TRBV28 | TGTGCCAGCAGTCTGGGGACTAGCGGGAGAGGCGAGACCCAGTACTTC | CASSLGTSGRGETQYF
TRBJ2-1 | NA | many | TRBV12-5 | TGTGCTAGTGGTCTGTCGGACGGAAACTACAATGAGCAGTTCTTC | CASGLSDGNYNEQFF
TRBJ2-1 | NA | many | TRBV11-2 | TGTGCCAGCAGCTTTAGAAAGGGGACACCTCAGGTTAATGAGCAGTTCTTC | CASSFRKGTPQVNEQFF
TRBJ1-2 | NA | many | TRBV14 | TGTGCCAGCAGCCCACTCGGGGGAGGTGGTGGCTACACCTTC | CASSPLGGGGGYTF
TRBJ1-5 | NA | many | TRBV6-2/TRBV6-3 | TGTGCCAGCAGTTACTCGGGGGGGCATCAGCCCCAGCATTTT | CASSYSGGHQPQHF
TRBJ1-5 | NA | many | TRBV5-6 | TGTGCCAGCAGCTTACGTCGCCGGAGCAATCAGCCCCAGCATTTT | CASSLRRRSNQPQHF
TRBJ2-4 | NA | many | TRBV27 | TGTGCCAGCAGTTTATCGGCAGGGGAAAACATTCAGTACTTC | CASSLSAGENIQYF
TRBJ2-7 | TRBD1 | many | TRBV27 | TGTGCCAGCAGTTTCCGGACAGGATCCTACGAGCAGTACTTC | CASSFRTGSYEQYF
TRBJ2-3 | NA | NA | TRBV24-1 | TGTGCCACCAGTGATTTGAACAGAGATACGCAGTATTTT | CATSDLNRDTQYF
TRBJ2-7 | TRBD2 | NA | TRBV14 | TGTGCCAGCAGCCCTTTAAGGACTAGCGGGAACTCCTACGAGCAGTACTTC | CASSPLRTSGNSYEQYF
TRBJ2-1 | NA | once | TRBV11-2 | TGTGCCAGCAGTCACGCCGCGGGGTCACACAATGAGCAGTTCTTC | CASSHAAGSHNEQFF
TRBJ2-6 | NA | many | TRBV29-1 | TGCAGCGTTTCGACAGGATCCACTGGGGCCAACGTCCTGACTTTC | CSVSTGSTGANVLTF
TRBJ2-6 | NA | many | TRBV5-1 | TGCGCCAGCAGCCTGGAGGCTGGATTTGACTCTGAGGCCAACGTCCTGACTTTC | CASSLEAGFDSEANVLTF
TRBJ1-1 | NA | NA | TRBV6-6 | TGTGCCAGCAGTTACTTGGGGGGGATGAAGAACACTGAAGCTTTCTTT | CASSYLGGMKNTEAFF
TRBJ2-1 | TRBD2 | few | TRBV12-3/TRBV12-4 | TGTGCCAGCAGTTTGGGTCTAGCGGGAGCCGGGAATGAGCAGTTCTTC | CASSLGLAGAGNEQFF
TRBJ1-1 | NA | NA | TRBV29-1 | TGCAGCGTATTACAATCGCAGAACACTGAAGCTTTCTTT | CSVLQSQNTEAFF
TRBJ1-1 | NA | many | TRBV28 | TGTGCCAGCCAACAGCCGGGACGACTGAACACTGAAGCTTTCTTT | CASQQPGRLNTEAFF
TRBJ2-6 | NA | few | TRBV28 | TGTGCCTCAATAAGCTCTGGGGCCAACGTCCTGACTTTC | CASISSGANVLTF
TRBJ2-3 | NA | many | TRBV11-3 | TGTGCCAGCAGCTACAGTTTCAGAACAGATACGCAGTATTTT | CASSYSFRTDTQYF
TRBJ2-2 | NA | NA | TRBV5-1 | TGCGCCAGCAGTGAGCCGGAGTTGGGGGCCCTCACCGGGGAGCTGTTTTTT | CASSEPELGALTGELFF
TRBJ2-5 | TRBD1 | once | TRBV4-2 | TGTGCCAGCAGCCAAGTCGGGACAGGGGGCCAGACCCAGCACTTC | CASSQVGTGGQTQHF
TRBJ2-3 | NA | many | TRBV6-2/TRBV6-3 | TGTGCCAGCAGTCCAGACTACTTTACAGATACGCAGTATTTT | CASSPDYFTDTQYF
TRBJ1-2 | NA | many | TRBV3-1 | TGTGCCAGCAGCCAAGATAAACGAGCGTTCTACGGCTACACCTTC | CASSQDKRAFYGYTF
TRBJ2-7 | TRBD1 | many | TRBV27 | TGTGCCAGCAGTTTATTGGGGACAGGGGGCTCCTACGAGCAGTACTTC | CASSLLGTGGSYEQYF
TRBJ1-4 | TRBD1 | NA | TRBV5-1 | TGCGCCAGCAGCTTGCGGGACAGGGTGGATTTTGAAAAACTGTTTTTT | CASSLRDRVDFEKLFF
TRBJ1-2 | TRBD1 | many | TRBV30 | TGTGCCTGGAGTGTAGGGGACAGGCTGAACTATGGCTACACCTTC | CAWSVGDRLNYGYTF
TRBJ2-6 | NA | many | TRBV10-3 | TGTGCCATCAGTATCGGCAGGGGTTCCGGGGCCAACGTCCTGACTTTC | CAISIGRGSGANVLTF
TRBJ2-7 | NA | many | TRBV5-1 | TGCGCCAGCAGCTTCAGAGACCCTAACTACGAGCAGTACTTC | CASSFRDPNYEQYF
TRBJ1-3 | NA | few | TRBV7-9 | TGTGCCAGCAGCTTATTGGGCTCTGGAAACACCATATATTTT | CASSLLGSGNTIYF
TRBJ2-7 | NA | NA | TRBV19 | TGTGCCAGTAGTATAGGTCTGGGGACCTACGAGCAGTACTTC | CASSIGLGTYEQYF
TRBJ2-2 | NA | few | TRBV11-3 | TGTGCCAGCAGCGGCGGACTATCAAACACCGGGGAGCTGTTTTTT | CASSGGLSNTGELFF
TRBJ2-1 | NA | few | TRBV4-3 | TGCGCCAGCAGCCAATCAAAGGGGGTGGATGAGCAGTTCTTC | CASSQSKGVDEQFF
TRBJ1-5 | NA | NA | TRBV12-3/TRBV12-4 | TGTGCCAGCAGTTTAAGAGGGGAGGCTCAGCCCCAGCATTTT | CASSLRGEAQPQHF
TRBJ1-6 | NA | many | TRBV20-1 | TGCAGTGCTCGACCGGGACAAAATAATTCACCCCTCCACTTT | CSARPGQNNSPLHF
TRBJ1-1 | TRBD1 | NA | TRBV3-1 | TGTGCCAGCAGCCAAGAAGGGACAGGGGGGAACACTGAAGCTTTCTTT | CASSQEGTGGNTEAFF